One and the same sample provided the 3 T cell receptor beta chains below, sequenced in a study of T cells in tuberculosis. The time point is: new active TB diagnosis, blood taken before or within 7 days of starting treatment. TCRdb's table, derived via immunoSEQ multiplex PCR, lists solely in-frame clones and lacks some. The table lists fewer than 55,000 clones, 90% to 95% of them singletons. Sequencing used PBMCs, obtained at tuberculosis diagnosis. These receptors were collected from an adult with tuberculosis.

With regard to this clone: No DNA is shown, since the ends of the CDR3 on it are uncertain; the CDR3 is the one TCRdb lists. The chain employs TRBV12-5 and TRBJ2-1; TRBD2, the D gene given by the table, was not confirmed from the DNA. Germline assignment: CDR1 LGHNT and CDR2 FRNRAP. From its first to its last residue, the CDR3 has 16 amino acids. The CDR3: CASGLGTGASYNEQFF.

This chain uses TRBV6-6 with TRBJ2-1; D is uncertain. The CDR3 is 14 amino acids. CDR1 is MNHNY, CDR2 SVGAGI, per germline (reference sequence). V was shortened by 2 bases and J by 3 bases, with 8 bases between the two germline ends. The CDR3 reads CASSYGQLYNEQFF. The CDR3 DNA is TGTGCCAGCAGTTACGGTCAACTCTACAATGAGCAGTTCTTC.

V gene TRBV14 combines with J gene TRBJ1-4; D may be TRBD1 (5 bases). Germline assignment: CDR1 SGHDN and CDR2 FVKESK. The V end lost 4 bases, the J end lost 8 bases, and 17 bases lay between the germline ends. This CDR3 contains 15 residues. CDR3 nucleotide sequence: TGTGCCAGCAGCCCGGCGGAAGGGAGGGGAGAAAAACTGTTTTTT. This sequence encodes CASSPAEGRGEKLFF.